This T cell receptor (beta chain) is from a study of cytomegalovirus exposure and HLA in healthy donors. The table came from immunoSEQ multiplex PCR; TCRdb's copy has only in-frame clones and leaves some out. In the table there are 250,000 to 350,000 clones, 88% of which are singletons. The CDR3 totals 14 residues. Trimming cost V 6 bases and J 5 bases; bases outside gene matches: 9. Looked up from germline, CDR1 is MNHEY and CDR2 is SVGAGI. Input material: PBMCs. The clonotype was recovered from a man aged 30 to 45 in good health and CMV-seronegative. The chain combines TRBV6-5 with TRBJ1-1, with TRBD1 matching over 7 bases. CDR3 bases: TGTGCCAGCAGGCAACAGACAGGGCTGACTGAAGCTTTCTTT. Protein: CASRQQTGLTEAFF.